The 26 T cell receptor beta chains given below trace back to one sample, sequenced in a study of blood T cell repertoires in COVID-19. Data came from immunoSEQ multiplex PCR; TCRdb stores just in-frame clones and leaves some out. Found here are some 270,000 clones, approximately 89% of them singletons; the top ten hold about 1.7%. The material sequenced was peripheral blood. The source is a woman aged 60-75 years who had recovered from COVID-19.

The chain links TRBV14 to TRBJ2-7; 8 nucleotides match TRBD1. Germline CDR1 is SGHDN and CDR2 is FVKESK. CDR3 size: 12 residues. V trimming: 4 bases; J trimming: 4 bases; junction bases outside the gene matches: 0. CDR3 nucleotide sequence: TGTGCCAGCAGCCGGACAGGGTACGAGCAGTACTTC. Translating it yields CASSRTGYEQYF.

Here the CDR3 reads CATSPRHSSGGAVRFDEQFF. The CDR3 DNA is TGTGCCACCAGCCCCCGACATTCTAGCGGGGGGGCCGTCAGGTTCGATGAGCAGTTCTTC. This rearrangement joins TRBV15 to TRBJ2-1; 12 bases line up with TRBD2. V shed 5 bases and J 8 bases; nucleotides not matched to a gene: 22. The CDR3 is 20 amino acids. Germline loops: CDR1 LNHNV, CDR2 YYDKDF (reference sequence). Full variable domain (outside the CDR3, taken from reference TRBV15 and TRBJ2-1): DAMVIQNPRYQVTQFGKPVTLSCSQTLNHNVMYWYQQKSSQAPKLLFHYYDKDFNNEADTPDNFQSRRPNTSFCFLDIRSPGLGDTAMYLCATSPRHSSGGAVRFDEQFFGPGTRLTVL.

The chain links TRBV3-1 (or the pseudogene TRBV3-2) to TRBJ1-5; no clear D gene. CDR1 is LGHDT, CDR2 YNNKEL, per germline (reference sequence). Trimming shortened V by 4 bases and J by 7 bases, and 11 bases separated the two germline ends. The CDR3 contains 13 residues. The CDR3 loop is CASSRGRGQPQHF. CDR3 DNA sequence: TGTGCCAGCAGCCGAGGAAGAGGACAGCCCCAGCATTTT.

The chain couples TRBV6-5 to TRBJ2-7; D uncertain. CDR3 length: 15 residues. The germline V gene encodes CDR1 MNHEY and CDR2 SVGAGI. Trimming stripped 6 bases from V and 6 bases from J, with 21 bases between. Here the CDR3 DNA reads TGTGCCAGCAGCCCAAGTGGCCGAGCGATCTTCGAGCAGTACTTC. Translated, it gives CASSPSGRAIFEQYF.

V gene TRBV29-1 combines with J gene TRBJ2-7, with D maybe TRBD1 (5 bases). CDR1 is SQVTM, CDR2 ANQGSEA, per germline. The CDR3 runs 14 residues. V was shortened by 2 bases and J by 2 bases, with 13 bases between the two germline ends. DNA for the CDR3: TGCAGCGTTGAACAGGGTTCGGGCGCCTACGAGCAGTACTTC. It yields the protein CSVEQGSGAYEQYF.

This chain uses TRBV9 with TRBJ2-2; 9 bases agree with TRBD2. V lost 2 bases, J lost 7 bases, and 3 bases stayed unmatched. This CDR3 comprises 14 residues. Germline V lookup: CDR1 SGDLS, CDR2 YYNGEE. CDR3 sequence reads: CASSVSGGFGELFF. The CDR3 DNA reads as TGTGCCAGCAGCGTTAGCGGGGGTTTCGGGGAGCTGTTTTTT.

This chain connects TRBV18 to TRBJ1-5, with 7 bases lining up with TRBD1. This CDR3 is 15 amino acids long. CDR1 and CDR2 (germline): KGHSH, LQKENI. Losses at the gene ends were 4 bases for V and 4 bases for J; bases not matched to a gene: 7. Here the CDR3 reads CASSLGQPLNQPQHF. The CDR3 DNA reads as TGTGCCAGCTCACTGGGACAGCCTTTAAATCAGCCCCAGCATTTT.

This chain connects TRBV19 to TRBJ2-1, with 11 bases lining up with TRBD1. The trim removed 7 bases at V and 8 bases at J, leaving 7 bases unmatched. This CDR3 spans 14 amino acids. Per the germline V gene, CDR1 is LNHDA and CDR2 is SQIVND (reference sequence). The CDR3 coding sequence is TGTGCCAGTAAAAGGGACAGGGGGGCTGATGAGCAGTTCTTC. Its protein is CASKRDRGADEQFF.

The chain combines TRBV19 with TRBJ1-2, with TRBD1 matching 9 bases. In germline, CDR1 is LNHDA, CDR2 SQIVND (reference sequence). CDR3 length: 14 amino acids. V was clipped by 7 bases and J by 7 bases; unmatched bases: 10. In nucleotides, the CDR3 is TGTGCCAGTACCAGCGAGGGACAGGGATTTGGCTACACCTTC. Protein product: CASTSEGQGFGYTF.

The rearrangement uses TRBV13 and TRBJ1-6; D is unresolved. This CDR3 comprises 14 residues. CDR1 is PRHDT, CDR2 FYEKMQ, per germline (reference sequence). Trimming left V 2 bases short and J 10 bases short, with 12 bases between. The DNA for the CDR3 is TGTGCCAGCAGCTTAAATGCGGGAGAATCACCCCTCCACTTT. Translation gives CASSLNAGESPLHF.

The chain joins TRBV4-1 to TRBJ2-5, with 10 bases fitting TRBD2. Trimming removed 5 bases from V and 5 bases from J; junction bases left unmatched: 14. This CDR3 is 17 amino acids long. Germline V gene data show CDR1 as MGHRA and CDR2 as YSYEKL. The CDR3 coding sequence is TGCGCCAGCAGCACGCCCCGGAGCGGGGGGGGGCGCGAGACCCAGTACTTC. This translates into CASSTPRSGGGRETQYF.

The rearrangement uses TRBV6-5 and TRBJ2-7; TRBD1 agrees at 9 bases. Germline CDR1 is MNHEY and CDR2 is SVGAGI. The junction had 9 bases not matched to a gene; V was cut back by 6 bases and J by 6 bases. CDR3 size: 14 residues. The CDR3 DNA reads TGTGCCAGCAGCCCCGGACAGGGGAAGGCCGAGCAGTACTTC. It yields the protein CASSPGQGKAEQYF.

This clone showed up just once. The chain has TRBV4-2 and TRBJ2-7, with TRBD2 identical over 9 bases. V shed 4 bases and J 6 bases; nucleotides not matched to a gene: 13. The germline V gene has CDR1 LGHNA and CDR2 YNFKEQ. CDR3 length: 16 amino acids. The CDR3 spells CASSPNLGGGAGEQYF. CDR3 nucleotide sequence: TGTGCCAGCAGCCCCAATTTGGGCGGGGGGGCCGGCGAGCAGTACTTC.

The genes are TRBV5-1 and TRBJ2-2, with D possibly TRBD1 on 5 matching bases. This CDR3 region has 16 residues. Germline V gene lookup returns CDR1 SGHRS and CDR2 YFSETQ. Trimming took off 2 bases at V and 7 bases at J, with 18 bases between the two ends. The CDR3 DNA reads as TGCGCCAGCAGCTTAGATAAGACAGCTGGATTCGGGGAGCTGTTTTTT. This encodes CASSLDKTAGFGELFF.

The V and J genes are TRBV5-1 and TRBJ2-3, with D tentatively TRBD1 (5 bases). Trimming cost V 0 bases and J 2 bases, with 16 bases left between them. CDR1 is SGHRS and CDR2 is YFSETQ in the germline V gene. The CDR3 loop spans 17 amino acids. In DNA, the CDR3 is TGCGCCAGCAGCTTGGAGATGGGGCAGCTCTCCACAGATACGCAGTATTTT. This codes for CASSLEMGQLSTDTQYF.

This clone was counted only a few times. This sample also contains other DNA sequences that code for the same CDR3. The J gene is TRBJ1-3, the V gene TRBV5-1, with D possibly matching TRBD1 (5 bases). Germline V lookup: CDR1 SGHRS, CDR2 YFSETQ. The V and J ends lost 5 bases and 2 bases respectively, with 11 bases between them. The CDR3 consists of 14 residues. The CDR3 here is CASSGGTAGNTIYF. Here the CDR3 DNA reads TGCGCCAGCAGTGGTGGGACTGCTGGAAACACCATATATTTT.

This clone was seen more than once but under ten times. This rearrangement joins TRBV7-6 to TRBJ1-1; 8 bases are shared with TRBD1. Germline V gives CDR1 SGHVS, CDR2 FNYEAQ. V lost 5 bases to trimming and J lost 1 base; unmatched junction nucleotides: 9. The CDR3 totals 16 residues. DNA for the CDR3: TGTGCCAGCAGCCCCTTCGCGGACAGGGCGAACACTGAAGCTTTCTTT. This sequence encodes CASSPFADRANTEAFF.

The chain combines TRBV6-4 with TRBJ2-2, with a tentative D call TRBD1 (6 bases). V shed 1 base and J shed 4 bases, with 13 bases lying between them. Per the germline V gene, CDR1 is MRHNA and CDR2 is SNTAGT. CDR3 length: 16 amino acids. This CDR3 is CASSDFGGASTGELFF. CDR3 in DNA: TGTGCCAGCAGTGACTTTGGGGGCGCTAGCACCGGGGAGCTGTTTTTT.

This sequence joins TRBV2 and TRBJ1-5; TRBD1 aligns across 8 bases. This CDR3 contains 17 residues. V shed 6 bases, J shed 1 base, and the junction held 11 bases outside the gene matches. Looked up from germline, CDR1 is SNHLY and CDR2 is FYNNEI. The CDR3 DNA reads TGTGCCAGCAGCGAGGGACAGGTAATTTGGAGCAATCAGCCCCAGCATTTT. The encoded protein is CASSEGQVIWSNQPQHF.

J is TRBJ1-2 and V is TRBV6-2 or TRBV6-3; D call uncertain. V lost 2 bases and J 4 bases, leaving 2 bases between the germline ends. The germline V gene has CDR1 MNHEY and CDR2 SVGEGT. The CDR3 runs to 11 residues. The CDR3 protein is CASSYLYGYTF. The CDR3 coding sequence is TGTGCCAGCAGTTACCTCTATGGCTACACCTTC.

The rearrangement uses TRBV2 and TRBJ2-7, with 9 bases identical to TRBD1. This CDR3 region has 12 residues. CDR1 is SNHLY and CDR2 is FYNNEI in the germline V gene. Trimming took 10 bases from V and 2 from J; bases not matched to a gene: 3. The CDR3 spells CANRDRAYEQYF. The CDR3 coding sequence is TGTGCCAATCGGGACAGGGCCTACGAGCAGTACTTC. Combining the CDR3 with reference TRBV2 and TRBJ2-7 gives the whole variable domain EPEVTQTPSHQVTQMGQEVILRCVPISNHLYFYWYRQILGQKVEFLVSFYNNEISEKSEIFDDQFSVERPDGSNFTLKIRSTKLEDSAMYFCANRDRAYEQYFGPGTRLTVT.

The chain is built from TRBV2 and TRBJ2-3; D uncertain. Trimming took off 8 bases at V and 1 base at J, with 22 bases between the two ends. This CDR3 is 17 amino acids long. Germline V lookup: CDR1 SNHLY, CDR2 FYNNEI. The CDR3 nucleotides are TGTGCCAGCCGGATTTTGCCGACGCGTCGGGGCACAGATACGCAGTATTTT. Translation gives CASRILPTRRGTDTQYF.

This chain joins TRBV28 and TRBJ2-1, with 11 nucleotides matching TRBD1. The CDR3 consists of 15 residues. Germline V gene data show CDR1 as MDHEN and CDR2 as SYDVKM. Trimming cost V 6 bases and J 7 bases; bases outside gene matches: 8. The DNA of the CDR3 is TGTGCCAGCAGCCCCGGGACAGGGGGTGTAAATGAGCAGTTCTTC. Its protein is CASSPGTGGVNEQFF. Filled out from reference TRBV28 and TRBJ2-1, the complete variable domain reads DVKVTQSSRYLVKRTGEKVFLECVQDMDHENMFWYRQDPGLGLRLIYFSYDVKMKEKGDIPEGYSVSREKKERFSLILESASTNQTSMYLCASSPGTGGVNEQFFGPGTRLTVL.

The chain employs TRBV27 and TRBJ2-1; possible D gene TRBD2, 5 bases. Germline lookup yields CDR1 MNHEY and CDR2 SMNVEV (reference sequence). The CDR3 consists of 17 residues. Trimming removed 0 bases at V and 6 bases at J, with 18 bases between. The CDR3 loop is CASSLSSHWRLGNEQFF. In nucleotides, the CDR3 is TGTGCCAGCAGTTTATCGTCCCACTGGAGGCTGGGCAATGAGCAGTTCTTC.

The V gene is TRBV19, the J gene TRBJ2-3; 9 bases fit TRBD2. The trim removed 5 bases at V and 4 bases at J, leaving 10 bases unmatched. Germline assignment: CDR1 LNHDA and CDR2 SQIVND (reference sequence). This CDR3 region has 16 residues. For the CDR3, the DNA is TGTGCCAGTAGTCCCCAAAAGCGGGGGGTATCAGATACGCAGTATTTT. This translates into CASSPQKRGVSDTQYF.

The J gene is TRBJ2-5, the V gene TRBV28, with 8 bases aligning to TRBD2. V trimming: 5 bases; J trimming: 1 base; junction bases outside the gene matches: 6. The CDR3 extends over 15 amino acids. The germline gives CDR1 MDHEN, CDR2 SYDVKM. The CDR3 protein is CASSRGGLGQETQYF. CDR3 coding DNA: TGTGCCAGCAGTCGCGGGGGGTTGGGCCAAGAGACCCAGTACTTC.